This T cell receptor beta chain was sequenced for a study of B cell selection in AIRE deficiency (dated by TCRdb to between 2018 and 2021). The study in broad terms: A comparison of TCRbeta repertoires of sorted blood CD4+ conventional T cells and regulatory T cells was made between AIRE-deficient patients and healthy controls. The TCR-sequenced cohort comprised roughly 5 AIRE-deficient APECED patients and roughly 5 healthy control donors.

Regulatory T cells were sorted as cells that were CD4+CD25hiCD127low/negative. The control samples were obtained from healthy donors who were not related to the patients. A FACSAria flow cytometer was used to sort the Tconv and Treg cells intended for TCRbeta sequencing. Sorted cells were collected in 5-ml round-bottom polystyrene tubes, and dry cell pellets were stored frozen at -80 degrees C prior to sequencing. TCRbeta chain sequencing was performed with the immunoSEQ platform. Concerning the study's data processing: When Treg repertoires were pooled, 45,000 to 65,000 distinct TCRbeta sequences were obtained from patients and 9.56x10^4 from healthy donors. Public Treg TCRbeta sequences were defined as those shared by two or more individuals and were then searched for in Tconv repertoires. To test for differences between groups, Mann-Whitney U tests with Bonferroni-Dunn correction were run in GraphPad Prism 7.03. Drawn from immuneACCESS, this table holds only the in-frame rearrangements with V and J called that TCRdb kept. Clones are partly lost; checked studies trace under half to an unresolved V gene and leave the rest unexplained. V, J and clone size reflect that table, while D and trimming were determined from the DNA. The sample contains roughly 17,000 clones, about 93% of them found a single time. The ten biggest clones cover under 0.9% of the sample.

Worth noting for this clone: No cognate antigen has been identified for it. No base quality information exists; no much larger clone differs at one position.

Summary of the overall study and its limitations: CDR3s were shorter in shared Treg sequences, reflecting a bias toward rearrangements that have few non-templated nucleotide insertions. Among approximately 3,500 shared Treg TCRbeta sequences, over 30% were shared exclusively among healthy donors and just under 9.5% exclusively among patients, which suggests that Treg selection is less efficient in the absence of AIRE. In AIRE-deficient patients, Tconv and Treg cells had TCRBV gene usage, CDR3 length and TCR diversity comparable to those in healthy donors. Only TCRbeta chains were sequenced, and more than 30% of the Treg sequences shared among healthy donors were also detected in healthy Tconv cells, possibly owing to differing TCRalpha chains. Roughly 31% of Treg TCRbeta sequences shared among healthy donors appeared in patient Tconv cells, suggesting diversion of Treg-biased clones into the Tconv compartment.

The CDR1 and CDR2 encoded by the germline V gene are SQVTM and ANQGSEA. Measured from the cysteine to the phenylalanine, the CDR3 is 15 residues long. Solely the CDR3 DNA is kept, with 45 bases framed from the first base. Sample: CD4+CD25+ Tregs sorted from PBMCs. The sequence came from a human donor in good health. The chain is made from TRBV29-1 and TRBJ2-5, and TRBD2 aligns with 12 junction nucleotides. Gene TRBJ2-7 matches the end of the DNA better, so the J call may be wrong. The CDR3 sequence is CSVERLAGEFYEQYF. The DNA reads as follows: TGCAGCGTTGAAAGACTAGCGGGAGAGTTCTACGAGCAGTACTTC.